This is a list of T cell receptor beta chains from one sample in a study of quantifying T cell responses using KT2 cells. Each CDR3 protein is one row after TCRdb ran MiXCR on the UMI-ligation and nested PCR reads. The table includes about 33,000 distinct CDR3 sequences, approximately 10% detected once. Specimen: PBMCs spiked with cells of the T cell clone KT2. The receptors here all came from a human donor. The CDR3 runs from the conserved cysteine through the conserved F or W. Clone size is not always given. Where it is, it says once, few, many or a class for expanded clones.

clone_size	v_call	j_call	cdr3_aa
-	TRBV27	TRBJ1-2	CASSSSREVSGYTF
few	TRBV18	TRBJ2-7	CASSQSGLAAHEQYF
-	TRBV12-3/TRBV12-4	TRBJ1-1	CASTVGVNTEAFF
-	TRBV18	TRBJ1-2	CASSQTTGNNYGYTF
-	TRBV28	TRBJ2-7	CASSSSGGGSYEQYF
-	TRBV24-1	TRBJ2-1	CATSDFAAPNEQFF
few	TRBV4-3	TRBJ1-1	CASSQSRGLKEAFF
medium-sized	TRBV7-6	TRBJ2-7	CASSLGTGAYEQYF
-	TRBV6-2/TRBV6-3	TRBJ1-5	CASRLQGGNQPQHF
-	TRBV2	TRBJ1-5	CASSMDQPQHF
few	TRBV18	TRBJ2-3	CASSPGTSGSDTQYF
-	TRBV11-1	TRBJ2-7	CASSFYTGGYEQYF
few	TRBV3-1	TRBJ2-3	CASSQGSFFDTDTQYF
-	TRBV4-1	TRBJ2-7	CASSQAALGNYEQYF
many	TRBV6-1	TRBJ2-3	CASSEKDTDTQYF
many	TRBV5-6	TRBJ2-3	CASSTVGGTTDTQYF
-	TRBV7-8	TRBJ2-2	CASSFQLRTGELFF
few	TRBV6-5	TRBJ1-5	CASSPSDGSNQPQHF
-	TRBV7-9	TRBJ2-4	CASSQTGASSIQYF
many	TRBV7-9	TRBJ2-1	CASSPAGTSGSNEQFF
many	TRBV10-3	TRBJ2-1	CAISEYPGNEQFF
few	TRBV2	TRBJ1-1	CASRSQVEAFF
few	TRBV19	TRBJ2-3	CASSIHGSVDTQYF
many	TRBV7-2	TRBJ1-5	CASSNSNQPQHF
few	TRBV7-8	TRBJ2-7	CASSPDRVAGIYEQYF
few	TRBV6-5	TRBJ1-1	CASSYRPSGGSGEAFF
few	TRBV27	TRBJ1-2	CASSLTSGDPDYGYTF
few	TRBV7-9	TRBJ2-1	CASSLAKSAGQNEQFF
-	TRBV5-1	TRBJ1-1	CASSLSEIMNTEAFF
few	TRBV12-3/TRBV12-4	TRBJ1-1	CASSLGAPGQGTEAFF
-	TRBV18	TRBJ2-1	CASSPDIAGGTEQFF
few	TRBV19	TRBJ1-2	CAGTDDYGYTF
-	TRBV12-3/TRBV12-4	TRBJ2-7	CASGTSGTAYEQYF
few	TRBV11-2	TRBJ1-6	CASSFSGDNSPLHF
-	TRBV3-1	TRBJ2-5	CASGKYQETQYF
many	TRBV12-3/TRBV12-4	TRBJ2-1	CASRKGYNEQFF
few	TRBV7-9	TRBJ1-5	CASSQGANQPQHF
many	TRBV18	TRBJ2-3	CASSRYTDTQYF
many	TRBV7-6	TRBJ2-1	CASSLAGRDDNEQFF
few	TRBV4-1	TRBJ2-2	CASSQYPGELFF
-	TRBV4-3	TRBJ2-1	CASSRETRTSGRNEQFF
few	TRBV9	TRBJ2-5	CASSEFGTEETQYF
many	TRBV3-1	TRBJ2-1	CASSQGMGGGYNEQFF
-	TRBV12-3/TRBV12-4	TRBJ1-4	CASSHSGDRRGEKLFF
many	TRBV15	TRBJ2-1	CATSREGGGSYNEQFF
-	TRBV6-6	TRBJ2-5	CASSSWTSGGFQETQYF
many	TRBV5-6	TRBJ2-3	CASNGLAGPTDTQYF
few	TRBV6-5	TRBJ2-5	CASSYEYRDRAEETQYF
many	TRBV20-1	TRBJ1-6	CSAGGSYNSPLHF
many	TRBV14	TRBJ1-2	CASGDSYGYTF
many	TRBV4-1	TRBJ1-1	CASSQDTRPVTEAFF
-	TRBV29-1	TRBJ1-2	CSGGDARFGYTF
-	TRBV19	TRBJ1-2	CASSIPSISPNYGYTF
-	TRBV7-3	TRBJ1-6	CASSLTGRNSPLHF
few	TRBV7-8	TRBJ1-2	CATLEGAYGYTF